Below, 20 T cell receptor beta chains from the same sample are listed, as sequenced in a study of blood T cell repertoires in COVID-19. Data came from immunoSEQ multiplex PCR; TCRdb stores just in-frame clones and leaves some out. The data contain a few hundred thousand clones, 80% to 90% of them singletons. Sequencing was performed on peripheral blood. These receptor sequences come from a woman over 75 with acute or convalescent COVID-19.

V and J are TRBV12-3 or TRBV12-4 and TRBJ1-2; D might be TRBD1 (5 bases). Trimming stripped 3 bases from V and 7 bases from J, with 9 bases between. The CDR3 loop spans 12 amino acids. The CDR3 spells CASSFGRAGYTF. CDR3 DNA sequence: TGTGCCAGCAGTTTCGGCAGGGCTGGCTACACCTTC.

The chain links TRBV3-1 (or the pseudogene TRBV3-2) to TRBJ1-1; 9 nucleotides agree with TRBD1. The CDR3 sequence is 13 residues long. Per the germline V gene, CDR1 is LGHDT and CDR2 is YNNKEL (reference sequence). V trimming: 4 bases; J trimming: 5 bases; junction bases outside the gene matches: 2. Written as DNA, the CDR3 is TGTGCCAGCAGCCGACAGGGGGGGACTGAAGCTTTCTTT. This sequence encodes CASSRQGGTEAFF.

This chain connects TRBV7-2 to TRBJ1-1, with D possibly matching TRBD1 (6 bases). The germline V gene encodes CDR1 SGHTA and CDR2 FQGNSA. The CDR3 runs to 13 residues. V gave up 1 base and J gave up 11 bases, with 14 bases separating them. Here the CDR3 DNA reads TGTGCCAGCAGCTTAGAAGATAAACAGGGTGCTTTCTTT. Protein: CASSLEDKQGAFF. The variable domain in full, with the rest retrieved from reference TRBV7-2 and TRBJ1-1, is GAGVSQSPSNKVTEKGKDVELRCDPISGHTALYWYRQSLGQGLEFLIYFQGNSAPDKSGLPSDRFSAERTGGSVSTLTIQRTQQEDSAVYLCASSLEDKQGAFFGQGTRLTVV.

As to this clone: Other DNA sequences in the sample encode the same CDR3. The V call is TRBV19, the J call TRBJ1-3, with 10 positions matching TRBD1. Per germline, CDR1 LNHDA and CDR2 SQIVND (reference sequence). This CDR3 is 16 amino acids long. J was trimmed by 0 bases and V by 5 bases; bases with no gene match: 4. CDR3 bases: TGTGCCAGTAGTCCACGGACAGGGGGCTCTGGAAACACCATATATTTT. Amino acid sequence: CASSPRTGGSGNTIYF.

This chain links TRBV11-3 with TRBJ2-7, with D maybe TRBD2 (5 bases). With 1 base removed from V and 3 bases from J, the gap between germline ends came to 10 bases. Germline CDR1 and CDR2: SGHNT and YENEEA. CDR3 size: 14 residues. The CDR3 region has the DNA TGTGCCAGCAGCTTAGCGGGGTCCCTCTACGAGCAGTACTTC. Amino acids: CASSLAGSLYEQYF.

The chain combines TRBV10-3 with TRBJ1-3; D not certain. V gave up 2 bases and J gave up 0 bases, with 5 bases separating them. CDR1 and CDR2 (germline): ENHRY, SYGVKD. The CDR3 runs to 14 residues. CDR3 coding DNA: TGTGCCATCAGTGAGGTCCTCTCTGGAAACACCATATATTTT. This sequence encodes CAISEVLSGNTIYF.

CDR3 region: CAISLTGVANEQFF. Here the CDR3 DNA reads TGTGCCATCAGTTTGACAGGGGTGGCGAATGAGCAGTTCTTC. This chain connects TRBV10-3 to TRBJ2-1; 8 bases fit TRBD1. Germline CDR1 ENHRY, CDR2 SYGVKD. The V segment lost 5 bases and the J segment 7 bases; nucleotides outside the gene matches: 7. This CDR3 has 14 amino acids.

This clone was counted once. This chain joins TRBV21-1 and TRBJ1-6. TRBV21-1 is tagged as a pseudogene. The CDR3 sequence is 18 residues long. CDR3 in amino acids: CASRRGTPQGSYNSPLHF. Here the CDR3 DNA reads TGTGCCAGCCGGCGAGGAACTCCCCAAGGCTCCTATAATTCACCCCTCCACTTT.

On this clone: A junction end diverges from the germline sequence, so it may reflect a read error. The chain joins TRBV28 to TRBJ2-7; 14 nucleotides match TRBD2. Germline loops: CDR1 MDHEN, CDR2 SYDVKM. The CDR3 consists of 13 residues. In nucleotides, the CDR3 is TGTGCCAGCAGTGGGCCGAGACTAGCGGGAGGGAACTTC. This encodes CASSGPRLAGGNF.

The chain links TRBV5-1 to TRBJ2-7; D may be TRBD2 (5 bases). Germline V gene data show CDR1 as SGHRS and CDR2 as YFSETQ. Deletions cut 0 bases from V and 6 bases from J, with 16 bases between. The CDR3 is made up of 15 amino acids. The CDR3 DNA follows: TGCGCCAGCAGCTTGGCGCGGCCCTCCCGGGGCGAGCAGTACTTC. Translated, it gives CASSLARPSRGEQYF.

The chain couples TRBV2 to TRBJ2-2; 8 bases match TRBD1. CDR3 length: 16 residues. Looked up from germline, CDR1 is SNHLY and CDR2 is FYNNEI. The V segment lost 8 bases and the J segment 1 base; nucleotides outside the gene matches: 9. The CDR3 coding sequence is TGTGCCAGCCGAGAATGGACAGGGAGGAACACCGGGGAGCTGTTTTTT. The encoded protein is CASREWTGRNTGELFF.

The J gene is TRBJ2-7, the V gene TRBV6-5, with TRBD1 matching 9 bases. J gave up 2 bases and V 5 bases, and 1 base lay outside the gene matches. Germline CDR1 is MNHEY and CDR2 is SVGAGI. This CDR3 region has 13 residues. The DNA of the CDR3 is TGTGCCAGCAGTAGGGACAGGGCCTACGAGCAGTACTTC. The encoded protein is CASSRDRAYEQYF.

V is TRBV4-1 and J is TRBJ2-1, with a possible D match to TRBD2 (6 bases). In germline, CDR1 is MGHRA, CDR2 YSYEKL. With 1 base removed from V and 8 bases from J, the gap between germline ends came to 15 bases. The CDR3 is 15 amino acids. The CDR3 loop is CASSQGISRGYEQFF. The CDR3 region has the DNA TGCGCCAGCAGCCAAGGAATTTCGCGGGGCTATGAGCAGTTCTTC.

The chain uses TRBV2 and TRBJ2-3; TRBD1 aligns across 8 bases. V gave up 2 bases and J gave up 1 base; unmatched junction bases: 2. The germline gives CDR1 SNHLY, CDR2 FYNNEI. CDR3 length: 15 residues. CDR3 DNA sequence: TGTGCCAGCAGTGAATTGGGACAGGGCACAGATACGCAGTATTTT. Translating gives CASSELGQGTDTQYF.

The genes are TRBV7-2 and TRBJ2-5, with D possibly TRBD2 on 6 matching bases. Germline CDR1 reads SGHTA; CDR2 reads FQGNSA. V lost 5 bases and J 5 bases, leaving 18 bases between the germline ends. This CDR3 is built from 15 residues. This CDR3 is CASSVLGTAGETQYF. The DNA for the CDR3 is TGTGCCAGCAGCGTGTTAGGGACCGCGGGGGAGACCCAGTACTTC. Full variable domain (missing parts from reference TRBV7-2 and TRBJ2-5): GAGVSQSPSNKVTEKGKDVELRCDPISGHTALYWYRQSLGQGLEFLIYFQGNSAPDKSGLPSDRFSAERTGGSVSTLTIQRTQQEDSAVYLCASSVLGTAGETQYFGPGTRLLVL.

V is TRBV6-4 and J is TRBJ1-2; D is uncertain. The germline gives CDR1 MRHNA, CDR2 SNTAGT. CDR3 length: 14 amino acids. V shed 3 bases and J shed 2 bases, with 10 bases lying between them. The CDR3 spells CASSESAGNYGYTF. DNA of the CDR3: TGTGCCAGCAGTGAGTCTGCGGGGAACTATGGCTACACCTTC.

The chain carries TRBV5-5 and TRBJ1-5; D is undetermined. V was cut by 2 bases and J by 2 bases, with 11 bases left in between. CDR3 length: 15 amino acids. The germline V gene has CDR1 SGHKS and CDR2 YYEKEE (reference sequence). CDR3 residues: CASSFSTGRNQPQHF. Written as DNA, the CDR3 is TGTGCCAGCAGCTTTTCCACTGGGCGCAATCAGCCCCAGCATTTT. Complete variable domain (other parts from reference TRBV5-5 and TRBJ1-5): DAGVTQSPTHLIKTRGQQVTLRCSPISGHKSVSWYQQVLGQGPQFIFQYYEKEERGRGNFPDRFSARQFPNYSSELNVNALLLGDSALYLCASSFSTGRNQPQHFGDGTRLSIL.

The chain has TRBV12-3 or TRBV12-4 and TRBJ1-5; maybe TRBD1 (6 bases). The CDR3 is made up of 12 amino acids. The V gene lost 4 bases and the J gene lost 9 bases, with 10 bases spanning the gap. DNA of the CDR3: TGTGCCAGCAGTTCAGGGGAGCGGCCCCAGCATTTT. This translates into CASSSGERPQHF.

This sequence joins TRBV7-9 and TRBJ2-7; weak D call: TRBD1 (6 bases). The germline CDR1 and CDR2 sequences are SEHNR and FQNEAQ (reference sequence). V was trimmed by 5 bases and J by 0 bases, leaving 14 bases between them. The CDR3 has 15 residues. CDR3: CASSPDSPSSYEQYF. Here the CDR3 DNA reads TGTGCCAGCAGCCCGGACAGTCCAAGCTCCTACGAGCAGTACTTC.

In regard to this clone: At the DNA level, this CDR3 is encoded by other sequences in the same sample as well. The chain has TRBV29-1 and TRBJ1-1, with TRBD1 as a possible D gene (5 bases). Germline V lookup: CDR1 SQVTM, CDR2 ANQGSEA. The V gene lost 1 base and the J gene lost 4 bases, with 7 bases spanning the gap. CDR3 size: 12 residues. The CDR3 region is CSVEGGGTEAFF. CDR3 nucleotide sequence: TGCAGCGTTGAAGGGGGCGGCACTGAAGCTTTCTTT.